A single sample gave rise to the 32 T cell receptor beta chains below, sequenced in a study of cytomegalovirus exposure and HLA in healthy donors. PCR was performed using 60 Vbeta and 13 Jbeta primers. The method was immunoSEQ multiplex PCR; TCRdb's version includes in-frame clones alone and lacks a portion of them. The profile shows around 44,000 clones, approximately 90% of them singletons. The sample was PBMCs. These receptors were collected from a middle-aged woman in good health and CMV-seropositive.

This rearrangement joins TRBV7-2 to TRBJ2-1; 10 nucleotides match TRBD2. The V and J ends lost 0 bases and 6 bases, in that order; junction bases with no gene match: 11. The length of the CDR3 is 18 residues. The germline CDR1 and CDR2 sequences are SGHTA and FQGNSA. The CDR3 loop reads CASSLALISGGRGNEQFF. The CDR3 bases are TGTGCCAGCAGCTTAGCGCTCATTAGCGGGGGGAGGGGCAATGAGCAGTTCTTC.

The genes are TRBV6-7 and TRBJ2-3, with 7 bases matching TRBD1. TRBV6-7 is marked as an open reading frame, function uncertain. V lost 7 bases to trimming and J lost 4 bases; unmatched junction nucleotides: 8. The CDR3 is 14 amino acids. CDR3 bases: TGTGCCAGCATCTCCAGGGGGTATGCAGATACGCAGTATTTT. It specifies CASISRGYADTQYF.

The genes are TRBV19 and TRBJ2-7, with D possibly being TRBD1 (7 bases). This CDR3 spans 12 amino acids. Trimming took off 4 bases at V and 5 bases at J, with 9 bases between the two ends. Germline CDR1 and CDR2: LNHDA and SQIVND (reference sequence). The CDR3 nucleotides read TGTGCCAGTAGTAGGAGGGGGCACGAGCAGTACTTC. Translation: CASSRRGHEQYF. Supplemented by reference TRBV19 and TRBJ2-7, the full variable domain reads DGGITQSPKYLFRKEGQNVTLSCEQNLNHDAMYWYRQDPGQGLRLIYYSQIVNDFQKGDIAEGYSVSREKKESFPLTVTSAQKNPTAFYLCASSRRGHEQYFGPGTRLTVT.

The CDR3 spells CSGGVAGGTDTQYF. For the CDR3, the DNA is TGCAGCGGTGGAGTAGCGGGGGGGACAGATACGCAGTATTTT. The rearrangement uses TRBV29-1 and TRBJ2-3; 11 bases fit TRBD2. Losses at the gene ends were 7 bases for V and 3 bases for J; bases not matched to a gene: 6. The CDR3 totals 14 residues. The germline V gene encodes CDR1 SQVTM and CDR2 ANQGSEA.

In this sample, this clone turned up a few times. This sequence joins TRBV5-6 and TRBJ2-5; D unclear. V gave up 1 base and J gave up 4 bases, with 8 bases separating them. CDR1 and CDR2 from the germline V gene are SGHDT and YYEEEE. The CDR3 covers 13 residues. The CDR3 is CASSLPARETQYF. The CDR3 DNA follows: TGTGCCAGCAGCTTGCCAGCTAGAGAGACCCAGTACTTC.

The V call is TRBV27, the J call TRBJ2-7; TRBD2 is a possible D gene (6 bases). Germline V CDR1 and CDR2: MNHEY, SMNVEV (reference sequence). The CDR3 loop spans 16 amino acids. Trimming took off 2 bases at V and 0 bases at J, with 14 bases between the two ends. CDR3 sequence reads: CASSLVSGTHSYEQYF. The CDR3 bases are TGTGCCAGCAGTTTAGTGTCAGGGACTCACTCCTACGAGCAGTACTTC.

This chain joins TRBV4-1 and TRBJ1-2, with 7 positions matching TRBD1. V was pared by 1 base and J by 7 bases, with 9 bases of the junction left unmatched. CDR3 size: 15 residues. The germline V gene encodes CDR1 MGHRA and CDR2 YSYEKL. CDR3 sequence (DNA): TGCGCCAGCAGCCAAGTAGGAGGGGGCGGAGGTGGCTACACCTTC. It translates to CASSQVGGGGGGYTF.

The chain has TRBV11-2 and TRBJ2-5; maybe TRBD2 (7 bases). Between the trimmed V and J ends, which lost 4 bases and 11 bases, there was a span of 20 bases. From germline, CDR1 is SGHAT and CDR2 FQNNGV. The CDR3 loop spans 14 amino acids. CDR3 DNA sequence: TGTGCCAGCAGCTACTGGGGAGGGGGGCATGAGCAGTACTTC. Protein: CASSYWGGGHEQYF.

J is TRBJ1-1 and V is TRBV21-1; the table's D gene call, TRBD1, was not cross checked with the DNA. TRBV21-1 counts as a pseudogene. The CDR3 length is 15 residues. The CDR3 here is CASSRDRRMNTEAFF. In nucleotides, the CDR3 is TGTGCCAGCAGCAGGGACAGGCGGATGAACACTGAAGCTTTCTTT.

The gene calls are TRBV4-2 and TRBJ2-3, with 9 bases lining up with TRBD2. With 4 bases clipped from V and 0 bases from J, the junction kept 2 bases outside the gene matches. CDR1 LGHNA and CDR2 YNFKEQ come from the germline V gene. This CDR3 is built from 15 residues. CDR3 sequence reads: CASSLTSGSTDTQYF. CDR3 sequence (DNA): TGTGCCAGCAGCCTGACTAGCGGAAGCACAGATACGCAGTATTTT.

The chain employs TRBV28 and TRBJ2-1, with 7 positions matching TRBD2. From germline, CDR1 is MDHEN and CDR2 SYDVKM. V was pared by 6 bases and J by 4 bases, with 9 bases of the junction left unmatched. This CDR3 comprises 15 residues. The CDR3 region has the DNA TGTGCCAGCAGGAGGGGAGGGACTACGTACAATGAGCAGTTCTTC. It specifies CASRRGGTTYNEQFF.

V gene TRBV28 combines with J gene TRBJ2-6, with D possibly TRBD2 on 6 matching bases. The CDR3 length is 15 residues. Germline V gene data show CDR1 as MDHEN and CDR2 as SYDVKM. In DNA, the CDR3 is TGTGCAGTTAGCGGTTCTAACTTGGGGGCCAACGTCCTGACTTTC. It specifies CAVSGSNLGANVLTF.

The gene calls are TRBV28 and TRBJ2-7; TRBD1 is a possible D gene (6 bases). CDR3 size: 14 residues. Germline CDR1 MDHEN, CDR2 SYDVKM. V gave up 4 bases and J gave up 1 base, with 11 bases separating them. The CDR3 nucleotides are TGTGCCAGCAGTTCCGGGACACCGTCCTACGAGCAGTACTTC. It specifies CASSSGTPSYEQYF.

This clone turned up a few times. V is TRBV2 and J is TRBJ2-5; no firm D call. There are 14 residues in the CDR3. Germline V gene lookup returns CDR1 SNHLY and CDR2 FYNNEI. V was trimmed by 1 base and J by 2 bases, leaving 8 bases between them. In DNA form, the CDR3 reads TGTGCCAGCAGTGAAGACAGAAAGCAAGAGACCCAGTACTTC. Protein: CASSEDRKQETQYF.

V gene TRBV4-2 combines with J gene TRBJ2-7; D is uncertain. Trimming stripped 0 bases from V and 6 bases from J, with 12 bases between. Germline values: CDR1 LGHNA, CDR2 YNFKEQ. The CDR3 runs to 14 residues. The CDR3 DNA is TGTGCCAGCAGCCAAGAATCATCCTCGGTCGAGCAGTACTTC. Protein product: CASSQESSSVEQYF.

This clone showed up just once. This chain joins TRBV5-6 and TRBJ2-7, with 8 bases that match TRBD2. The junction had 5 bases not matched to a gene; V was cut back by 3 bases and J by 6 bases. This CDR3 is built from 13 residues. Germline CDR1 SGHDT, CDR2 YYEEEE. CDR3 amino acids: CASSSTGRAEQYF. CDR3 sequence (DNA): TGTGCCAGCAGCTCTACCGGGAGGGCCGAGCAGTACTTC.

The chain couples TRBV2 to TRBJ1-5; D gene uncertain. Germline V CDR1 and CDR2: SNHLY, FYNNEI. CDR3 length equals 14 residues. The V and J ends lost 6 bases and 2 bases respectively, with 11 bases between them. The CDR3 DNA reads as TGTGCCAGCAGAGACTCCAGTGGCAATCAGCCCCAGCATTTT. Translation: CASRDSSGNQPQHF.

The CDR3 region is CASKDREAVYEQYF. CDR3 sequence (DNA): TGTGCCAGCAAAGACAGGGAGGCGGTCTACGAGCAGTACTTC. V usage is TRBV21-1 and J usage is TRBJ2-7; the table calls TRBD1, which could not be checked here. TRBV21-1 is assigned pseudogene status. The CDR3 length is 14 residues.

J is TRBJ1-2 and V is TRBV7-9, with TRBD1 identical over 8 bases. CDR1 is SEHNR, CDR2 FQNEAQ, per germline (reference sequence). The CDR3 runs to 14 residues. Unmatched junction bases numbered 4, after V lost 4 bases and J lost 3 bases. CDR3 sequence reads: CASSSTGAYYGYTF. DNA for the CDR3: TGTGCCAGCAGCTCGACAGGGGCGTACTATGGCTACACCTTC.

The CDR3 spells CASSLMTPRNQPQHF. CDR3 sequence (DNA): TGTGCCAGCAGTTTGATGACACCCCGCAATCAGCCCCAGCATTTT. The chain recombines TRBV28 with TRBJ1-5, with D unresolved. This CDR3 is built from 15 residues. Trimming cost V 3 bases and J 2 bases, with 11 bases left between them. CDR1 is MDHEN, CDR2 SYDVKM, per germline.

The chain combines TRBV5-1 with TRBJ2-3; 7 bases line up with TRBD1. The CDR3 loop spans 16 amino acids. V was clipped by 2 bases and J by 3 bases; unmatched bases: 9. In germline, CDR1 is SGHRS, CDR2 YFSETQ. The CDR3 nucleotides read TGCGCCAGCAGCTTAAAGACAGGGCTAGTAACAGATACGCAGTATTTT. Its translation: CASSLKTGLVTDTQYF.

The DNA for the CDR3 is TGTGCCAGCAGTAACAGATACGAGCAGTACTTC. Encoded protein: CASSNRYEQYF. The chain recombines TRBV28 with TRBJ2-7; the D is unclear. The CDR3 is 11 residues long. V lost 5 bases, J lost 4 bases, and 6 bases lay in between. Germline V CDR1 and CDR2: MDHEN, SYDVKM.

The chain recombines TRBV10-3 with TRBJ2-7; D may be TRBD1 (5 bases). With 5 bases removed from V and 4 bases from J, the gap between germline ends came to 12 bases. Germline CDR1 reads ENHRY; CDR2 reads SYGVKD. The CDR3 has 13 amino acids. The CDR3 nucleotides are TGTGCCATCAGTTATGACAGAGCTTACGAGCAGTACTTC. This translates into CAISYDRAYEQYF.

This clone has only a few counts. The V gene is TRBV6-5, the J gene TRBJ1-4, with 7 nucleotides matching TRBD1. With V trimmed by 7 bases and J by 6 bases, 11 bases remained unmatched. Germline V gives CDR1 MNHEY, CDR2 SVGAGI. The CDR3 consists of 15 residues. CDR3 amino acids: CASIRPGTEDEKLFF. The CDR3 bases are TGTGCCAGCATCAGACCAGGGACAGAAGATGAAAAACTGTTTTTT.

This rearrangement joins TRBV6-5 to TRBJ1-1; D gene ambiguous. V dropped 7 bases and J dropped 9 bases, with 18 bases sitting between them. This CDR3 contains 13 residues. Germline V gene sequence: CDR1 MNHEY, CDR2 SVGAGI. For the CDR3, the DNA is TGTGCCAGCACCCTCCCAGGAGGCGGAAAAGCTTTCTTT. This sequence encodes CASTLPGGGKAFF.

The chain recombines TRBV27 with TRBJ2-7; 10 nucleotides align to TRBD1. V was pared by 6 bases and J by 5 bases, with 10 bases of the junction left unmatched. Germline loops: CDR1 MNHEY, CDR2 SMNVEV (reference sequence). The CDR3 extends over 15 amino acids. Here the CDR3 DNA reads TGTGCCAGCAGGGGTAGCGGGACAGGGGTCCACGAGCAGTACTTC. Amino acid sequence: CASRGSGTGVHEQYF.

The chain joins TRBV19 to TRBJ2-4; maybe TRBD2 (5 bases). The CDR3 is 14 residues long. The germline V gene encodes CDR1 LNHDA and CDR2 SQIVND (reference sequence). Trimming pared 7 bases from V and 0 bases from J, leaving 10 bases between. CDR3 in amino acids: CASNFAGAKNIQYF. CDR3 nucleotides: TGTGCCAGTAACTTCGCGGGAGCCAAAAACATTCAGTACTTC.

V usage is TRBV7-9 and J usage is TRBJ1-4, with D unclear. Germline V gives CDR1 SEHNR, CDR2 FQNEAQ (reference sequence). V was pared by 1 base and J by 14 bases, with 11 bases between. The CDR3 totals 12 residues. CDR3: CASSLGPGRLFF. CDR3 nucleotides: TGTGCCAGCAGCTTAGGTCCAGGAAGGCTGTTTTTT.

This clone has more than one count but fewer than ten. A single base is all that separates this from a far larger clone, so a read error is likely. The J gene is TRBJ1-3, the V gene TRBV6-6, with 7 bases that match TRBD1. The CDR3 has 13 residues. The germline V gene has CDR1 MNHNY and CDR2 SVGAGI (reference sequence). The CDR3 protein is CASSSGTETTIHF. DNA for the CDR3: TGTGCCAGCAGCTCCGGGACAGAGACCACCATACATTTT.

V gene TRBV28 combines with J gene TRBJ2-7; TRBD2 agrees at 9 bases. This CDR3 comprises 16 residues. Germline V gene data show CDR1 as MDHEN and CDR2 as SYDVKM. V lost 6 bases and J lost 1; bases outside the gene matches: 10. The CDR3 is CASRKYSGSSSYEQYF. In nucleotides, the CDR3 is TGTGCCAGCAGGAAGTATAGCGGGAGTAGTTCCTACGAGCAGTACTTC.

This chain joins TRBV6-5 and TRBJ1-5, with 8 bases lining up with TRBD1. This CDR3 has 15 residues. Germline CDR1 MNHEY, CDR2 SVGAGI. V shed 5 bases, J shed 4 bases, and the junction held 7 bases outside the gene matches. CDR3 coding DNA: TGTGCCAGCAGTACCCGGGACAGGCCAAATCAGCCCCAGCATTTT. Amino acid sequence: CASSTRDRPNQPQHF.

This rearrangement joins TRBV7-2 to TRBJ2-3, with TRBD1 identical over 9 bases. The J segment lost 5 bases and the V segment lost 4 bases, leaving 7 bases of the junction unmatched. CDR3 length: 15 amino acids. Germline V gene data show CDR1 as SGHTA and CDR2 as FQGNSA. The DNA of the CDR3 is TGTGCCAGCAGCTCCACAGGGGGCCGTGGAGATACGCAGTATTTT. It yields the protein CASSSTGGRGDTQYF.